Given below is one T cell receptor beta chain in context. Its target is not known. A read error may be the cause here, since a much bigger clone is one base away. This specimen belongs to a study of neurological immune-mediated disorders. Study-wide results and limits: With the multiple sclerosis repertoire cluster, neither clinical nor MRI features showed any association. The absence of shared CDR3 amino acid sequences among expanded clones across subjects suggests private repertoires in all groups.

From 15-18 subjects, over 190 million TCR-beta sequences were obtained in each sequencing run. TCRdb analysed the 5' RACE reads with MiXCR anew, one entry per CDR3 protein. Of over 60,000 distinct CDR3 sequences in the sample, roughly 5.5% were seen once. Looked up from germline, CDR1 is SGHRS and CDR2 is YFSETQ. V gave up 1 base and J gave up 2 bases, with 1 base separating them. This CDR3 is 12 amino acids long. The sequenced sample was PBMCs. This receptor was taken from a young woman with multiple sclerosis. This chain connects TRBV5-1 to TRBJ1-3; D gene unclear. CDR3 region: CASSLTGNTIYF. The CDR3 bases are TGCGCCAGCAGCTTGACTGGAAACACCATATATTTT.